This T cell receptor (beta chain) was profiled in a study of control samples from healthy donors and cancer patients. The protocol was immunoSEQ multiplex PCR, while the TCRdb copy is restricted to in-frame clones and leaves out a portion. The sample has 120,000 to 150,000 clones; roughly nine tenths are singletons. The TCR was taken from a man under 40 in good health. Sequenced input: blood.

CDR3 DNA: TGTGCCACCAGCCATTCTGGACAGAACTACGAGCAGTACTTC. Amino acids: CATSHSGQNYEQYF. The rearrangement uses TRBV10-3 and TRBJ2-7, with D possibly TRBD1 on 6 matching bases. The V gene lost 10 bases and the J gene lost 3 bases, with 19 bases spanning the gap. The CDR3 contains 14 residues. The germline gives CDR1 ENHRY, CDR2 SYGVKD.